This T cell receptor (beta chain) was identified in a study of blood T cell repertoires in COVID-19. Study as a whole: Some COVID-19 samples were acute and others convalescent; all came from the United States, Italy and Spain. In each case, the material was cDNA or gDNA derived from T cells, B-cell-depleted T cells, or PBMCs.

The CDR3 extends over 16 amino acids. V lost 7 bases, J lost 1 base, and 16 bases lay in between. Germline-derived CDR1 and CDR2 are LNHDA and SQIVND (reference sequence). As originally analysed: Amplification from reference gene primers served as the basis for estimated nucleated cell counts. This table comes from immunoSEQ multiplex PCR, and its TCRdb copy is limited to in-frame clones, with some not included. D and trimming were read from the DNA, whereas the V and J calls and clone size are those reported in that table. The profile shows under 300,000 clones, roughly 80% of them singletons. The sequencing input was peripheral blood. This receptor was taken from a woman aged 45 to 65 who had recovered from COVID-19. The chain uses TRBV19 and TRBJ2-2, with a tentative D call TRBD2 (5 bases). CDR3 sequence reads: CASISLAGLNTGELFF. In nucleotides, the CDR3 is TGTGCCAGTATATCCCTTGCGGGCCTGAACACCGGGGAGCTGTTTTTT. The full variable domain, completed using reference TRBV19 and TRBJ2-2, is DGGITQSPKYLFRKEGQNVTLSCEQNLNHDAMYWYRQDPGQGLRLIYYSQIVNDFQKGDIAEGYSVSREKKESFPLTVTSAQKNPTAFYLCASISLAGLNTGELFFGEGSRLTVL.